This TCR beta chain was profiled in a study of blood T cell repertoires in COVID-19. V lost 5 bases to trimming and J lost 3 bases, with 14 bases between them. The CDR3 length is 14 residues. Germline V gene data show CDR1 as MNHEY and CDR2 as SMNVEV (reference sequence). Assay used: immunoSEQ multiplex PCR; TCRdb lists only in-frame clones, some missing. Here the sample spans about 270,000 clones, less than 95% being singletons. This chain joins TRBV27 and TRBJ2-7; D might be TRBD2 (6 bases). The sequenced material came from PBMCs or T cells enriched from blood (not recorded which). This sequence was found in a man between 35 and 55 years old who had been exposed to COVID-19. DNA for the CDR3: TGTGCCAGCAGTCGAGAGAGGGGAGGCTACGAGCAGTACTTC. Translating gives CASSRERGGYEQYF.